Below are 20 T cell receptor beta chains sequenced from a single sample in a study of identical twins. TCRdb redid the calling of the 5' RACE reads with MiXCR, one entry per CDR3 protein. The sample records a few hundred thousand distinct CDR3 sequences, approximately 8.7% being singletons. Sample: naive T cells sorted from blood. The receptors come from a woman between 50 and 59 years old in good health.

This clonotype was observed many times. This rearrangement joins TRBV18 to TRBJ2-3; 8 bases map to TRBD2. Germline loops: CDR1 KGHSH, CDR2 LQKENI. Trimming removed 4 bases from V and 2 bases from J; junction bases left unmatched: 5. CDR3 size: 15 residues. CDR3 sequence (DNA): TGTGCCAGCTCACGAGCGGGAGTCAACACAGATACGCAGTATTTT. Encoded protein: CASSRAGVNTDTQYF.

This clonotype has more than one count but fewer than ten. The chain employs TRBV24-1 and TRBJ1-2; the D is unclear. Germline-derived CDR1 and CDR2 are KGHDR and SFDVKD. The CDR3 loop spans 12 amino acids. Deletions cut 5 bases from V and 0 bases from J, with 3 bases between. The CDR3 sequence is CATSGPNYGYTF. CDR3 in DNA: TGTGCCACCAGTGGCCCTAACTATGGCTACACCTTC.

This clonotype was seen repeatedly, ten times or more. V usage is TRBV10-2 and J usage is TRBJ2-1; D not certain. The V gene lost 0 bases and the J gene lost 8 bases, with 14 bases spanning the gap. CDR1 is WSHSY, CDR2 SAAADI, per germline. The CDR3 runs to 15 residues. The CDR3 DNA sequence: TGCGCCAGCAGTGAGTCGAAGGTTCAGTTCCATGAGCAGTTCTTC. This encodes CASSESKVQFHEQFF.

The rearrangement links TRBV5-1 to TRBJ1-4; D is possibly TRBD1 (5 bases). The germline gives CDR1 SGHRS, CDR2 YFSETQ. The CDR3 has 16 amino acids. The germline V and J ends were trimmed by 2 bases and 4 bases, with 15 bases remaining between them. This CDR3 reads CASSFTPGGLNEKLFF. For the CDR3, the DNA is TGCGCCAGCAGCTTTACGCCCGGGGGACTTAATGAAAAACTGTTTTTT.

In this sample, this clonotype turned up many times. The chain carries TRBV27 and TRBJ1-2, with a tentative D call TRBD1 (5 bases). Germline CDR1 is MNHEY and CDR2 is SMNVEV (reference sequence). The V end was cut by 2 bases, the J end by 1 base, with 17 bases between. The CDR3 is 17 amino acids. CDR3 nucleotides: TGTGCCAGCAGTTTAGGACACACAGCTACTTTTAACTATGGCTACACCTTC. Residues: CASSLGHTATFNYGYTF.

This clonotype was detected only a few times. This chain connects TRBV5-1 to TRBJ1-1; D gene uncertain. V was shortened by 4 bases and J by 5 bases, with 18 bases between the two germline ends. The CDR3 runs to 15 residues. Germline V CDR1 and CDR2: SGHRS, YFSETQ. This CDR3 reads CASSPDRLGGTEAFF. Here the CDR3 DNA reads TGCGCCAGCAGCCCGGATCGTTTAGGAGGGACTGAAGCTTTCTTT.

This rearrangement joins TRBV30 to TRBJ2-3, with D unclear. Germline V gene sequence: CDR1 GTSNPN, CDR2 SVGIG (reference sequence). V dropped 2 bases and J dropped 5 bases, with 5 bases sitting between them. The CDR3 is 11 residues long. The CDR3 region is CAWSLGDTQYF. The CDR3 DNA is TGTGCCTGGAGTCTAGGAGATACGCAGTATTTT.

This clonotype has a count of ten or more. The chain carries TRBV12-3 or TRBV12-4 and TRBJ2-3; tentatively, D is TRBD1 (5 bases). The CDR3 length is 15 residues. Trimming removed 3 bases at V and 4 bases at J, with 14 bases between. Written as DNA, the CDR3 is TGTGCCAGCAGTTTTTCGCCCAGGGTCCCAGATACGCAGTATTTT. Amino acids: CASSFSPRVPDTQYF.

This clonotype showed up just a few times. The chain links TRBV4-2 to TRBJ2-1; 7 bases map to TRBD2. The germline V gene has CDR1 LGHNA and CDR2 YNFKEQ. J lost 7 bases, V lost 8 bases, and 8 bases had no gene match. The CDR3 loop spans 13 amino acids. The CDR3 region has the DNA TGTGCCAGCCGAGATAGCGGGTTGAATGAGCAGTTCTTC. It encodes CASRDSGLNEQFF.

This clonotype has just a few counts. The chain uses TRBV5-1 and TRBJ2-7; D not certain. V lost 0 bases and J lost 7, with 14 bases in between. CDR1 SGHRS and CDR2 YFSETQ come from the germline V gene. This CDR3 region has 14 residues. The CDR3 sequence is CASSLGSQLWEQYF. The CDR3 nucleotides read TGCGCCAGCAGCTTGGGTAGCCAGTTGTGGGAGCAGTACTTC.

The chain links TRBV12-3 or TRBV12-4 to TRBJ2-5, with D perhaps matching TRBD1 (6 bases). V dropped 6 bases and J dropped 0 bases, with 14 bases sitting between them. CDR3 length equals 15 residues. The CDR3 reads CASRAGTRYQETQYF. DNA for the CDR3: TGTGCCAGCAGGGCCGGGACACGGTACCAAGAGACCCAGTACTTC.

This sequence joins TRBV13 and TRBJ2-7; D could derive from TRBD1 or TRBD2 (5 bases each). Trimming removed 3 bases from V and 3 bases from J, with 9 bases in between. Germline V gene data show CDR1 as PRHDT and CDR2 as FYEKMQ (reference sequence). The CDR3 is made up of 13 amino acids. The DNA for the CDR3 is TGTGCCAGCAGCTTGATGGGGGACTACGAGCAGTACGTC. Its translation: CASSLMGDYEQYV.

Many counts were recorded for this clonotype. V is TRBV4-2 and J is TRBJ2-5, with 10 bases aligning to TRBD2. Per the germline V gene, CDR1 is LGHNA and CDR2 is YNFKEQ. The junction had 10 bases not matched to a gene; V was cut back by 1 base and J by 5 bases. The CDR3 length is 17 residues. The CDR3 region is CASSQASSGRARETQYF. The CDR3, as DNA: TGTGCCAGCAGCCAAGCGTCCAGCGGGAGGGCCCGGGAGACCCAGTACTTC.

This clonotype came up a few times. J is TRBJ1-1 and V is TRBV5-1; 8 nucleotides line up with TRBD1. The CDR3 sequence is 15 residues long. V shed 4 bases, J shed 10 bases, and the junction held 15 bases outside the gene matches. CDR1 SGHRS and CDR2 YFSETQ come from the germline V gene. The CDR3 DNA reads as TGCGCCAGCAGCGACGGACAGGGCGCGGGGTTTGGAGCTTTCTTT. This gives the protein CASSDGQGAGFGAFF.

This clonotype was seen a handful of times. This sequence joins TRBV11-2 and TRBJ2-3; 13 bases map to TRBD2. J gave up 4 bases and V 2 bases, and 3 bases lay outside the gene matches. In germline, CDR1 is SGHAT, CDR2 FQNNGV. This CDR3 has 16 amino acids. The CDR3 region is CASSLRTSGSSDTQYF. Written as DNA, the CDR3 is TGTGCCAGCAGCTTAAGGACTAGCGGGAGTTCAGATACGCAGTATTTT.

Many counts were recorded for this clonotype. The chain combines TRBV7-8 with TRBJ2-4; the D is unclear. Looked up from germline, CDR1 is SGHVS and CDR2 is FQNEAQ. CDR3 size: 16 residues. With 3 bases removed from V and 1 base from J, the gap between germline ends came to 13 bases. CDR3 sequence: CASSLRLPEAKNIQYF. CDR3 in DNA: TGTGCCAGCAGCTTGCGGCTCCCTGAGGCCAAAAACATTCAGTACTTC.

The table lists this clonotype with a few counts. This chain joins TRBV12-3 or TRBV12-4 and TRBJ2-1; 9 bases align to TRBD1. The CDR3 runs to 16 residues. V shed 6 bases, J shed 6 bases, and the junction held 12 bases outside the gene matches. The CDR3 region is CASRGPGQGTGNEQFF. In nucleotides, the CDR3 is TGTGCCAGCAGGGGGCCAGGACAGGGGACAGGCAATGAGCAGTTCTTC.

The chain employs TRBV5-1 and TRBJ2-3; 9 nucleotides align to TRBD1. CDR3 length equals 15 residues. The V and J ends lost 3 bases and 5 bases, in that order; junction bases with no gene match: 7. The germline V gene encodes CDR1 SGHRS and CDR2 YFSETQ. For the CDR3, the DNA is TGCGCCAGCAGCTATCCGGGACAGGGAGGAGATACGCAGTATTTT. It translates to CASSYPGQGGDTQYF. The variable domain in full, completed from reference TRBV5-1 and TRBJ2-3, reads KAGVTQTPRYLIKTRGQQVTLSCSPISGHRSVSWYQQTPGQGLQFLFEYFSETQRNKGNFPGRFSGRQFSNSRSEMNVSTLELGDSALYLCASSYPGQGGDTQYFGPGTRLTVL.

J is TRBJ1-5 and V is TRBV5-5, with 7 bases identical to TRBD1. The germline gives CDR1 SGHKS, CDR2 YYEKEE (reference sequence). Unmatched junction bases numbered 7, after V lost 0 bases and J lost 7 bases. The CDR3 is made up of 15 amino acids. The CDR3 region has the DNA TGTGCCAGCAGCTTGGAGGGGGCCACGGGGCAGCCCCAGCATTTT. It yields the protein CASSLEGATGQPQHF.

This clonotype has a count of ten or more. This chain uses TRBV24-1 with TRBJ2-1, with D maybe TRBD1 (6 bases). The V gene lost 0 bases and the J gene lost 8 bases, with 16 bases spanning the gap. This CDR3 comprises 16 residues. The V gene's germline CDR1 is KGHDR and CDR2 SFDVKD. DNA of the CDR3: TGTGCCACCAGTGATTTGGGGGGTGACAGGATCCATGAGCAGTTCTTC. As protein: CATSDLGGDRIHEQFF.